This TCR beta chain derives from a study of shared clonotypes between healthy human individuals. The data were produced by immunoSEQ multiplex PCR, yet TCRdb's version contains in-frame clones alone and is incomplete. The sample has more than 400,000 clones, roughly 80% seen once. This CDR3 comprises 17 residues. The V gene lost 3 bases and the J gene lost 1 base, with 18 bases spanning the gap. CDR1 is SGHDN and CDR2 is FVKESK in the germline V gene. The clonotype was recovered from a middle-aged woman in good health. Some clones in this sample may be carry-over from other donors' samples. The chain carries TRBV14 and TRBJ1-1; D call uncertain. Sequencing was done on a sample of PBMCs. The CDR3 here is CASSHPLWSGRNTEAFF. The CDR3 DNA is TGTGCCAGCAGCCACCCCCTATGGAGCGGGCGGAACACTGAAGCTTTCTTT.